The present T cell receptor (beta chain) was sequenced within a study of shared clonotypes between healthy human individuals. The CDR3 spans 15 residues. V lost 2 bases and J lost 11, with 19 bases in between. Germline values: CDR1 SGHDN, CDR2 FVKESK. Points on this clone: Its matching antigen is unknown.

Data came from immunoSEQ multiplex PCR; TCRdb stores just in-frame clones and leaves some out. The sample lists about 1.1 million clones, 78% occurring once. Study-level results: Clonotypes not shared had lower generation probabilities than those common to all four donors. Between a few donors, naive CD4 clonotypes were shared at a level of approximately 5%. Represented diversity (both genetic and exposure-history) was limited by the small number of donors.

J is TRBJ2-4 and V is TRBV14, with TRBD2 as a possible D gene (5 bases). The sequence was obtained from a man between 18 and 29 years old in good health. Some clones in this sample may be carry-over from other donors' samples. The sample was memory CD4+ T cells from PBMCs. Stated subset: CD45RA-negative fraction. The CDR3 DNA follows: TGTGCCAGCAGCCAATCTTCGGGAACGCAGCGTCTTCAGTACTTC. It encodes CASSQSSGTQRLQYF.